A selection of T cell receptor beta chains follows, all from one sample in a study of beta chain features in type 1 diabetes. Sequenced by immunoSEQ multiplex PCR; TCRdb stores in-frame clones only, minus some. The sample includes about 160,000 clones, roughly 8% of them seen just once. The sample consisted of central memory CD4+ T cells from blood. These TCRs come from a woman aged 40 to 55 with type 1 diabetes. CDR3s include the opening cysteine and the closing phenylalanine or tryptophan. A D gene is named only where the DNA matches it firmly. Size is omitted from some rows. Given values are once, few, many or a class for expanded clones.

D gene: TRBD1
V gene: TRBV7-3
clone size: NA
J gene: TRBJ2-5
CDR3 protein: CASSLGTGRETQYF
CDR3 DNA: TGTGCCAGCAGCTTAGGGACAGGGCGAGAGACCCAGTACTTC

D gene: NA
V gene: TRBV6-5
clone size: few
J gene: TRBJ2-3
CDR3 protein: CATLARDRDTQYF
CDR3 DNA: TGTGCCACCTTGGCTCGGGATCGGGATACGCAGTATTTT

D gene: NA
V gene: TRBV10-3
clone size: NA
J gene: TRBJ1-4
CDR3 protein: CAISESAAPSTNEKLFF
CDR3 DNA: TGTGCCATCAGTGAGTCGGCGGCACCCTCAACTAATGAAAAACTGTTTTTT

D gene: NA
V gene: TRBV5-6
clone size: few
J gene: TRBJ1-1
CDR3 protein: CASSFLDTDTEAFF
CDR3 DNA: TGTGCCAGCAGCTTTTTGGACACTGATACTGAAGCTTTCTTT

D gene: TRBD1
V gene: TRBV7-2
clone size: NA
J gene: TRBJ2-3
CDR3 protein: CASSRDRFENTQYF
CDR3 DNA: TGTGCCAGCAGCCGGGACAGGTTTGAAAATACGCAGTATTTT

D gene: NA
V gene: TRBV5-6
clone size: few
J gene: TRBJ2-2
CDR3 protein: CASSWDRIGQWAGELFF
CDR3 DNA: TGTGCCAGCAGCTGGGACCGGATAGGACAGTGGGCCGGGGAGCTGTTTTTT

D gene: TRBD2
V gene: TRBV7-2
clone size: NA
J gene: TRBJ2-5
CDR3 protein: CASSAYLAGGRGETQYF
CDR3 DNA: TGTGCCAGCAGCGCGTACCTTGCGGGGGGCCGCGGGGAGACCCAGTACTTC

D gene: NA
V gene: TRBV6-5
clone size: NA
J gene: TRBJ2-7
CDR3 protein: CASRWRTESSYEQYF
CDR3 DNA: TGTGCCAGCAGATGGAGGACAGAAAGCTCCTACGAGCAGTACTTC

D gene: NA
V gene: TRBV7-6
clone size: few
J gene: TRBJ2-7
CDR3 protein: CASSLAAGSTYEQYF
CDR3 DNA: TGTGCCAGCAGCTTAGCAGCCGGGAGCACCTACGAGCAGTACTTC

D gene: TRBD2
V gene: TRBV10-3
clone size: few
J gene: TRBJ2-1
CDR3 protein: CAISESGTSGYNEQFF
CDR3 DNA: TGTGCCATCAGTGAGTCAGGGACTAGCGGATACAATGAGCAGTTCTTC

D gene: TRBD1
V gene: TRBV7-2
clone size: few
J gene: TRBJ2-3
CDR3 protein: CASSLYGTGVTDTQYF
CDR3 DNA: TGTGCCAGCAGCCTCTACGGGACAGGGGTGACAGATACGCAGTATTTT

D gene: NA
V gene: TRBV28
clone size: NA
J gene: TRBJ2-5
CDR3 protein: CASTERTQETQYF
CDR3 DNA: TGTGCCAGCACCGAAAGGACTCAAGAGACCCAGTACTTC

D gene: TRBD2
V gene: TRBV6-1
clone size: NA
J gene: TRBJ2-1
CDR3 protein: CAGRLAGEYNEQFF
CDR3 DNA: TGTGCCGGGAGACTAGCGGGAGAGTACAATGAGCAGTTCTTC

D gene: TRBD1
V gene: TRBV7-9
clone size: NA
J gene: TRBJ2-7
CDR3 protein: CASSRLTGAFYEQYF
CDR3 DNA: TGTGCCAGCAGCCGGCTGACAGGGGCTTTCTACGAGCAGTACTTC

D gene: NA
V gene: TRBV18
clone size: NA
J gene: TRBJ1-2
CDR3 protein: CASSPTVNYGYTF
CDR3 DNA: TGTGCCAGCTCACCAACAGTTAACTATGGCTACACCTTC

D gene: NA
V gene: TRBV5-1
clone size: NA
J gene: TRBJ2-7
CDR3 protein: CASRAGYEQYF
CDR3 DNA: TGCGCCAGCAGGGCAGGGTACGAGCAGTACTTC

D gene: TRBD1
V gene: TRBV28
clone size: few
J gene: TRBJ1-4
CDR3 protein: CASSPGQINPLFF
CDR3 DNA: TGTGCCAGCAGCCCGGGACAGATCAACCCCCTGTTTTTT

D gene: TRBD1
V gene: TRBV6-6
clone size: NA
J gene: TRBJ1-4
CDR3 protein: CASLGGGEKLFF
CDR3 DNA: TGTGCCAGCCTAGGGGGCGGTGAAAAACTGTTTTTT

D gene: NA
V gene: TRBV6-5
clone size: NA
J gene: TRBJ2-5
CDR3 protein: CASSVMPGDQETQYF
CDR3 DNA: TGTGCCAGCAGTGTGATGCCAGGGGATCAAGAGACCCAGTACTTC

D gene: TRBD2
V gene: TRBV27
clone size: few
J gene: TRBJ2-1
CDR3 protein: CASSLSGSGRQVF
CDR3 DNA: TGTGCCAGCAGTTTATCAGGTAGCGGGAGACAGGTCTTC

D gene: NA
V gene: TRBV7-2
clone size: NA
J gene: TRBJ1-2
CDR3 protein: CASSLGRLYGYTF
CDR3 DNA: TGTGCCAGCAGCTTAGGTAGACTCTATGGCTACACCTTC

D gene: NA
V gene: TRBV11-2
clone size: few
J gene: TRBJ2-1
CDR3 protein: CASSLQGYEQFF
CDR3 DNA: TGTGCCAGCAGCTTACAGGGGTATGAGCAGTTCTTC

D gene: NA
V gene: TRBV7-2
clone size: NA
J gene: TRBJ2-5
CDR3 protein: CASSFGVKETQYF
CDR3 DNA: TGTGCCAGCAGCTTCGGGGTTAAAGAGACCCAGTACTTC

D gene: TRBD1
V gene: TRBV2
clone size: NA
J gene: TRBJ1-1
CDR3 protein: CASSLRDRNTEAFF
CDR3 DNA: TGTGCCAGCAGCCTACGGGACAGGAACACTGAAGCTTTCTTT

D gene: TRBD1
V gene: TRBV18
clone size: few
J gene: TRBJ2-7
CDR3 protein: CASSPGTGLSEQYF
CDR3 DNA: TGTGCCAGCTCACCGGGGACAGGGTTAAGCGAGCAGTACTTC

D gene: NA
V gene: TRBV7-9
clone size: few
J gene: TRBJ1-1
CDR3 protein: CASSLVSQNTEAFF
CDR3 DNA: TGTGCCAGCAGCTTAGTTTCACAGAACACTGAAGCTTTCTTT

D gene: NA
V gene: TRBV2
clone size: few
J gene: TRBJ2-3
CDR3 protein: CASKMVGQGGTDTQYF
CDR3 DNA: TGTGCCAGCAAAATGGTAGGCCAAGGGGGCACAGATACGCAGTATTTT

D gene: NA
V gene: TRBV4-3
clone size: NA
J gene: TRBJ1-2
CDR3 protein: CASSPGGDYGYTF
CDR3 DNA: TGCGCCAGCAGCCCCGGGGGGGACTATGGCTACACCTTC

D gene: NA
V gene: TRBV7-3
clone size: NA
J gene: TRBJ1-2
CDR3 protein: CASSLDGAPYGYTF
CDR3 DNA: TGTGCCAGCAGCCTAGACGGAGCACCCTATGGCTACACCTTC

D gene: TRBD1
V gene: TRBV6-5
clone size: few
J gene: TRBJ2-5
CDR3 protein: CASRTGVGETQYF
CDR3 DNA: TGTGCCAGCAGGACAGGGGTCGGGGAGACCCAGTACTTC

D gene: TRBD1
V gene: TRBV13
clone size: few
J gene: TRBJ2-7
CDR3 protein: CASSSRRGQGYEQYF
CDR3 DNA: TGTGCCAGCAGTTCTAGACGGGGACAGGGGTACGAGCAGTACTTC

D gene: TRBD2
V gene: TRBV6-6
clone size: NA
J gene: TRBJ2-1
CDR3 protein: CASSSQTSGGTNEQFF
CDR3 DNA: TGTGCCAGCAGTTCGCAGACTAGCGGGGGGACCAATGAGCAGTTCTTC

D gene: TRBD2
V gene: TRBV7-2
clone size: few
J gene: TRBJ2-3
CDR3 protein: CASSDGLAADTQYF
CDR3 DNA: TGTGCCAGCAGCGATGGACTAGCAGCAGATACGCAGTATTTT

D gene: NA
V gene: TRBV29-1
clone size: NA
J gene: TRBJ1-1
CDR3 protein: CSVEPQGNTEAFF
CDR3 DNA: TGCAGCGTTGAACCTCAGGGAAACACTGAAGCTTTCTTT

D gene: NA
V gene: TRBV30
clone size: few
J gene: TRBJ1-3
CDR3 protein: CAWSEAAGNTIYF
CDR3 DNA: TGTGCCTGGAGTGAAGCTGCTGGAAACACCATATATTTT

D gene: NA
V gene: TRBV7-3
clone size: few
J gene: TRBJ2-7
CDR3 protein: CASSPSRDGWDEQYF
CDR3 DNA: TGTGCCAGCAGCCCCTCCCGGGATGGATGGGACGAGCAGTACTTC

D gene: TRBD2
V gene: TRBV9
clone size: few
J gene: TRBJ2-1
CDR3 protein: CASSTGTSGYNEQFF
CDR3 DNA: TGTGCCAGCAGCACCGGGACTAGCGGATACAATGAGCAGTTCTTC

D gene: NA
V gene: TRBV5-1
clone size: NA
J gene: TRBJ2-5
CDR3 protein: CASSLTVGTQETQYF
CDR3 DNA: TGCGCCAGCAGCTTAACAGTCGGCACCCAAGAGACCCAGTACTTC

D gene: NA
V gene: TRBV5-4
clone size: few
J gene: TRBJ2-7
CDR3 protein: CASSLGLVADEQYF
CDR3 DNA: TGTGCCAGCAGCTTGGGACTAGTAGCGGACGAGCAGTACTTC

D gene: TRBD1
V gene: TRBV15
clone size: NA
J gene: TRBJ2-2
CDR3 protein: CATSRDINRGSTGELFF
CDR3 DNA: TGTGCCACCAGCAGAGATATCAACAGGGGATCGACCGGGGAGCTGTTTTTT

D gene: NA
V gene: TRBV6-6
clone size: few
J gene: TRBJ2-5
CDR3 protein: CASLGAQETQYF
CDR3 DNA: TGTGCCAGCTTAGGGGCTCAAGAGACCCAGTACTTC

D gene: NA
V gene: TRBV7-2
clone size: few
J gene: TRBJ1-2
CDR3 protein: CASSPTPPGTTVPGYTF
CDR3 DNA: TGTGCCAGCAGCCCCACCCCTCCCGGGACAACAGTTCCCGGCTACACCTTC

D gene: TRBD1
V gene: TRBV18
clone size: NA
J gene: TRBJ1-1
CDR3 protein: CASSPGQGRAEAFF
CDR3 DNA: TGTGCCAGCTCGCCGGGACAGGGAAGGGCTGAAGCTTTCTTT

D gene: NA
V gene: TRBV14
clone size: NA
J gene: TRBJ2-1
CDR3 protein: CASSRGFDYNEQFF
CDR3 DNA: TGTGCCAGCAGCCGAGGCTTTGACTACAATGAGCAGTTCTTC

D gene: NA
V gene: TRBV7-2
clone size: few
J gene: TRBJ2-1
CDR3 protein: CASSFTAYNEQFF
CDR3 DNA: TGTGCCAGCAGCTTTACAGCCTACAATGAGCAGTTCTTC

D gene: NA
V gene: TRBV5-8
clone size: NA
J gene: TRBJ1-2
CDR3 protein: CASKQGDYGYTF
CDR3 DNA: TGTGCCAGCAAACAGGGAGATTATGGCTACACCTTC

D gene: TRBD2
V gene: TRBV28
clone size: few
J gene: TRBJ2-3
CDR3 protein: CASSDRGTSGRLADTQYF
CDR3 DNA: TGTGCCAGCAGTGACAGGGGGACTAGCGGGAGGTTAGCAGATACGCAGTATTTT

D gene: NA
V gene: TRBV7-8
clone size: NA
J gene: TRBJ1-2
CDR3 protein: CASSGDSYGYTF
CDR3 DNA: TGTGCCAGCAGCGGCGACAGCTATGGCTACACCTTC

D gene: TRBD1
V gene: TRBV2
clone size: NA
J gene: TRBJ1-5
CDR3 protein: CASRPGTDLGNQPQHF
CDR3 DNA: TGTGCCAGCAGACCCGGGACAGACTTAGGCAATCAGCCCCAGCATTTT